The 18 T cell receptor beta chains below were found in one sample sequenced in a study of T cell repertoires in cytomegalovirus infection. TCRdb recomputed calls from the reads with MiXCR, one row per CDR3 protein. The sample yields some 220,000 distinct CDR3 sequences, around 6.6% seen once. The material sequenced was PBMCs. Receptors originate from a human donor in good health (CMV status not recorded). Some clones in this sample may be carry-over from other donors' samples.

This clonotype was observed many times. The rearrangement uses TRBV7-2 and TRBJ2-7; 10 bases match TRBD2. CDR1 is SGHTA and CDR2 is FQGNSA in the germline V gene. CDR3 size: 15 residues. V gave up 1 base and J gave up 9 bases; unmatched junction bases: 9. This CDR3 reads CASSLGTSGRIAQYF. CDR3 DNA: TGTGCCAGCAGCTTAGGGACTAGCGGCCGTATCGCGCAGTACTTC.

This clonotype was observed at least ten times. The J gene is TRBJ1-1, the V gene TRBV12-3 or TRBV12-4; D uncertain. This CDR3 has 14 amino acids. The V end was cut by 2 bases, the J end by 1 base, with 8 bases between. Written as DNA, the CDR3 is TGTGCCAGCAGTTTATCACCTGCGAACACTGAAGCTTTCTTT. Its translation: CASSLSPANTEAFF.

This clonotype was seen at least ten times. This sequence joins TRBV29-1 and TRBJ2-7, with TRBD1 identical over 8 bases. Germline V gives CDR1 SQVTM, CDR2 ANQGSEA. The CDR3 is 12 residues long. V lost 7 bases, J lost 2 bases, and 4 bases stayed unmatched. The CDR3, as DNA: TGCAGCGCGCAACAGGGGGCCTACGAGCAGTACTTC. It encodes CSAQQGAYEQYF.

The CDR3 nucleotides read TGCAGCGTCCGCACTAGCGGGGGCCCATCCTACAATGAGCAGTTCTTC. As protein: CSVRTSGGPSYNEQFF. The V call is TRBV29-1, the J call TRBJ2-1; TRBD2 agrees at 11 bases. CDR1 is SQVTM, CDR2 ANQGSEA, per germline. The CDR3 length is 16 residues. The junction had 8 bases not matched to a gene; V was cut back by 6 bases and J by 1 base.

This clonotype occurred many times. The chain joins TRBV20-1 to TRBJ2-7, with 12 bases matching TRBD2. J lost 3 bases, V lost 6 bases, and 6 bases had no gene match. The CDR3 sequence is 14 residues long. The germline V gene has CDR1 DFQATT and CDR2 SNEGSKA (reference sequence). This CDR3 is CSAPGLAGIYEQYF. The CDR3 DNA follows: TGCAGTGCCCCCGGACTAGCGGGGATCTACGAGCAGTACTTC.

This clonotype was found many times. The V call is TRBV4-3, the J call TRBJ1-2; TRBD1 is a possible D gene (6 bases). CDR1 and CDR2 from the germline V gene are LGHNA and YSLEER. V lost 4 bases, J lost 4 bases, and 16 bases lay in between. The CDR3 runs 15 residues. CDR3 in amino acids: CASSPEGGLGYGYTF. The CDR3 nucleotides are TGCGCCAGCAGCCCGGAGGGGGGTTTAGGCTATGGCTACACCTTC.

This clonotype was seen many times. The chain joins TRBV27 to TRBJ2-2; D unclear. Germline V gene data show CDR1 as MNHEY and CDR2 as SMNVEV (reference sequence). This CDR3 contains 15 residues. Trimming stripped 3 bases from V and 0 bases from J, with 8 bases between. CDR3 loop: CASSLGYPNTGELFF. CDR3 DNA: TGTGCCAGCAGTTTGGGTTACCCGAACACCGGGGAGCTGTTTTTT.

Many counts were recorded for this clonotype. The V gene is TRBV7-9, the J gene TRBJ1-4, with a tentative D call TRBD1 (5 bases). This CDR3 is built from 14 residues. Per the germline V gene, CDR1 is SEHNR and CDR2 is FQNEAQ (reference sequence). Between the trimmed V and J ends, which lost 4 bases and 8 bases, there was a span of 14 bases. CDR3 nucleotide sequence: TGTGCCAGCAGCTCACTTCGTGACAGAGAAAAACTGTTTTTT. Amino acids: CASSSLRDREKLFF. The complete variable domain, with remaining parts taken from reference TRBV7-9 and TRBJ1-4, reads DTGVSQNPRHKITKRGQNVTFRCDPISEHNRLYWYRQTLGQGPEFLTYFQNEAQLEKSRLLSDRFSAERPKGSFSTLEIQRTEQGDSAMYLCASSSLRDREKLFFGSGTQLSVL.

This clonotype was detected many times. V gene TRBV7-8 combines with J gene TRBJ2-2; D perhaps matches TRBD1 (5 bases). In germline, CDR1 is SGHVS, CDR2 FQNEAQ. V shed 5 bases and J shed 4 bases, with 17 bases lying between them. The CDR3 loop spans 16 amino acids. The CDR3 spells CASSRSGVGVTGELFF. CDR3 DNA sequence: TGTGCCAGCAGCCGCTCCGGTGTAGGGGTCACCGGGGAGCTGTTTTTT. Looking up the rest from reference TRBV7-8 and TRBJ2-2 gives the full variable domain: GAGVSQSPRYKVAKRGQDVALRCDPISGHVSLFWYQQALGQGPEFLTYFQNEAQLDKSGLPSDRFFAERPEGSVSTLKIQRTQQEDSAVYLCASSRSGVGVTGELFFGEGSRLTVL.

This clonotype was counted ten times or more. The rearrangement joins TRBV7-2 to TRBJ1-5, with D unclear. Germline V gene data show CDR1 as SGHTA and CDR2 as FQGNSA. This CDR3 is built from 15 residues. Trimming cost V 5 bases and J 3 bases, with 14 bases left between them. The CDR3 loop is CASSPDSRYNQPQHF. Written as DNA, the CDR3 is TGTGCCAGCAGCCCCGACTCGCGCTACAATCAGCCCCAGCATTTT.

This chain uses TRBV3-1 with TRBJ2-7, with TRBD2 matching 11 bases. CDR1 LGHDT and CDR2 YNNKEL come from the germline V gene (reference sequence). Trimming took 3 bases from V and 0 from J; bases not matched to a gene: 7. This CDR3 is built from 17 residues. CDR3 protein: CASSQGLAGGPSYEQYF. For the CDR3, the DNA is TGTGCCAGCAGCCAGGGCCTAGCGGGGGGACCCTCCTACGAGCAGTACTTC.

This clonotype was detected ten times or more. The chain carries TRBV7-8 and TRBJ2-5, with 7 bases fitting TRBD1. The germline CDR1 and CDR2 sequences are SGHVS and FQNEAQ. V shed 5 bases and J 0 bases; nucleotides not matched to a gene: 6. The CDR3 is 15 amino acids. The CDR3 sequence is CASSRDTGDQETQYF. CDR3 in DNA: TGTGCCAGCAGCCGTGACACAGGGGACCAAGAGACCCAGTACTTC.

This clonotype was seen many times. This sequence joins TRBV28 and TRBJ1-6, with 9 bases matching TRBD1. Trimming took 4 bases from V and 9 from J; bases not matched to a gene: 7. There are 15 residues in the CDR3. The germline V gene has CDR1 MDHEN and CDR2 SYDVKM. The DNA of the CDR3 is TGTGCCAGCAGTTCACCGGGACAGGGAATTTCACCCCTCCACTTT. This encodes CASSSPGQGISPLHF. Supplemented by reference TRBV28 and TRBJ1-6, the full variable domain reads DVKVTQSSRYLVKRTGEKVFLECVQDMDHENMFWYRQDPGLGLRLIYFSYDVKMKEKGDIPEGYSVSREKKERFSLILESASTNQTSMYLCASSSPGQGISPLHFGNGTRLTVT.

The sample holds many counts of this clonotype. The chain is built from TRBV11-3 and TRBJ2-1; 7 nucleotides line up with TRBD2. The germline V gene encodes CDR1 SGHNT and CDR2 YENEEA. The CDR3 sequence is 13 residues long. The CDR3 DNA reads TGTGCGTCGGGGAGGGGCTCCTACAATGAGCAGTTCTTC. Translating it yields CASGRGSYNEQFF.

Ten or more counts support this clonotype. The V gene is TRBV6-5, the J gene TRBJ2-5; D is unclear. CDR1 is MNHEY, CDR2 SVGAGI, per germline. V lost 2 bases and J 0 bases, leaving 13 bases between the germline ends. This CDR3 has 16 amino acids. The DNA for the CDR3 is TGTGCCAGCAGTTACCTCTCCCTAACGTACCAAGAGACCCAGTACTTC. Amino acid sequence: CASSYLSLTYQETQYF.

This clonotype came up many times. The J gene is TRBJ1-5, the V gene TRBV7-2, with 10 bases identical to TRBD1. This CDR3 comprises 16 residues. Germline CDR1 reads SGHTA; CDR2 reads FQGNSA. V lost 2 bases, J lost 6 bases, and 7 bases stayed unmatched. CDR3 in amino acids: CASSLWGDRGPQPQHF. Here the CDR3 DNA reads TGTGCCAGCAGCTTATGGGGCGACAGGGGGCCTCAGCCCCAGCATTTT.

This clonotype was detected ten times or more. The rearrangement links TRBV7-2 to TRBJ1-6; D unresolved. There are 13 residues in the CDR3. Trimming left V 5 bases short and J 8 bases short, with 10 bases between. Germline assignment: CDR1 SGHTA and CDR2 FQGNSA. The CDR3 is CASSPLIDSPLHF. The CDR3 nucleotides are TGTGCCAGCAGCCCCCTTATCGATTCACCCCTCCACTTT. The full variable domain, its missing parts supplied by reference TRBV7-2 and TRBJ1-6, is GAGVSQSPSNKVTEKGKDVELRCDPISGHTALYWYRQSLGQGLEFLIYFQGNSAPDKSGLPSDRFSAERTGGSVSTLTIQRTQQEDSAVYLCASSPLIDSPLHFGNGTRLTVT.

This clonotype was detected many times. The J gene is TRBJ2-5, the V gene TRBV7-2, with D maybe TRBD1 (6 bases). The CDR3 is made up of 14 amino acids. The V end lost 3 bases, the J end lost 4 bases, and 12 bases lay between the germline ends. The germline CDR1 and CDR2 sequences are SGHTA and FQGNSA. The CDR3 loop reads CASSFQAGVETQYF. The CDR3 nucleotides read TGTGCCAGCAGCTTCCAGGCAGGGGTAGAGACCCAGTACTTC.